This T cell receptor beta chain was documented in a study of T cells after yellow fever vaccination. Study outcomes and limitations: Clonotypes found in both CD4 and CD8 compartments made up a small share.

This clonotype was observed many times. Its antigen is not identified. Germline-derived CDR1 and CDR2 are SGHRS and YFSETQ. This CDR3 region has 14 residues. Trimming pared 2 bases from V and 2 bases from J, leaving 11 bases between. 5'RACE template switching produced TCR cDNA carrying a universal primer site and UMIs. TCRdb recomputed calls from the 5' RACE reads with MiXCR, one row per CDR3 protein. The sample holds around 360,000 distinct CDR3 sequences, around 10% seen once. Sequences were derived from PBMCs, sampled on the day of the first yellow fever vaccination. The clonotype comes from a man between 18 and 29 years old who received the YFV17D yellow fever vaccine. This chain joins TRBV5-1 and TRBJ2-7; D unclear. CDR3 loop: CASSFTNPAYEQYF. The CDR3 DNA is TGCGCCAGCAGCTTTACAAATCCGGCCTACGAGCAGTACTTC.